This record concerns one T cell receptor (beta chain) sequence. Its antigen target is currently unknown. No much larger clonotype is one base removed from it; base qualities were not supplied. This entry is derived from a study of blood T cell repertoires in COVID-19 (TCRdb year 2020). Regarding the complete study: The collaborator samples originated in the United States, Italy and Spain and spanned the acute and convalescent phases of COVID-19. The prospective study material was composed of cDNA or gDNA derived from T cells, B-cell-depleted T cells, or PBMCs. Deeply sampled blood TCRbeta repertoires from subjects exposed to, actively infected with, or recovered from COVID-19 were included in the dataset. The repertoires were released in a freely available public database meant as a resource for research on the immune response to SARS-CoV-2. Samples came from the ongoing ImmuneRACE study (first 160 participants) plus 1,254 subjects from 6 global collaborators. A de-identified subject ID, COVID-19 status, age in years and sex were almost always included in the sample metadata. HLA class I and class II types, where available, came from metadata supplied by the sample provider rather than from assay-based typing.

Collaborating institutions collected whole blood in K2EDTA tubes following their own protocols. For TCRbeta analysis, collaborators shipped samples as frozen whole blood, isolated PBMCs, or DNA extracted from either of those sample types. Trimmed from V: 8 bases; trimmed from J: 3 bases; junction bases lacking a gene match: 15. Including the terminal cysteine and phenylalanine, the CDR3 comprises 17 residues. CDR3 DNA is the only sequence kept; it has 51 bases, read in frame from the first base. The germline V gene (reference sequence) sets CDR1 to LGHDT and CDR2 to YNNKEL. Study-wide conclusions, independent of this receptor: The quantity of clinical and demographic metadata differed by source and by participant and was supplied without curation.

TCRbeta CDR3 regions were amplified from genomic DNA using the immunoSEQ Assay, a bias-controlled multiplex PCR. The authors processed their data as follows. The number of nucleated cells in each sample was estimated by amplification of reference gene primers within the assay. To quantify the absolute abundance of each unique TCRbeta CDR3 rearrangement, sequence reads were collapsed and filtered. For each sample, productive Simpson clonality was calculated as the square root of Simpson's diversity index over productive rearrangements. TCRdb took this table from immuneACCESS and kept in-frame rearrangements with V and J called. Such tables lack part of the clones; where checked against another copy, unresolved V genes explain under half of the gap, and the rest is unexplained. D and trimming were read from the DNA, whereas the V and J calls and clone size are those reported in that table. A total of approximately 210,000 clones appear in this sample, about 86% of them only once. The top ten clones comprise 1.5% of the sample.

Material: peripheral blood. The receptor was isolated from a young man with active or convalescent COVID-19. The V and J genes are TRBV3-1 (or the pseudogene TRBV3-2) and TRBJ2-1; 8 bases in the middle match TRBD2. CDR3 region: CASGVLGTSIFYNEQFF. The sequenced DNA: TGTGCCAGCGGAGTGCTTGGGACTAGTATCTTCTACAATGAGCAGTTCTTC.